This T cell receptor beta chain originates from a study of breast tumors, draining lymph nodes, adjacent tissues. TCRdb called the multiplex PCR reads again in MiXCR, with one record for every CDR3 protein. The sample shows approximately 230,000 distinct CDR3 sequences, around 35% of them seen only once. This CDR3 contains 12 residues. The J segment lost 14 bases and the V segment lost 3 bases, leaving 9 bases of the junction unmatched. CDR1 is DFQATT, CDR2 SNEGSKA, per germline (reference sequence). Samples came from axillary lymph nodes draining the breast cancer. The chain joins TRBV20-1 to TRBJ2-3; 9 bases are a match to TRBD2. The sample taken for sequencing was axillary lymph node tissue. The sequence came from a female donor with breast cancer. Some clones in this sample may be carry-over from other donors' samples. The CDR3 DNA sequence: TGCAGTGCTAGGGCCCTTGCGGGGGGGATGTATTTT. Translated: CSARALAGGMYF.